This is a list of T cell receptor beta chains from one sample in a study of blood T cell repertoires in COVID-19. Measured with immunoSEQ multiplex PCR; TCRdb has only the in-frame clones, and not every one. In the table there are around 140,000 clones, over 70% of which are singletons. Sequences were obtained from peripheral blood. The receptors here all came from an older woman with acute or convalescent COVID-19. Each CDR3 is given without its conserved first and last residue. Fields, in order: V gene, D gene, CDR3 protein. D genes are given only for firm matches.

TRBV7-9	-	ASSLDRERSTDTQY
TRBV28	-	ASSLSAGRGTEAF
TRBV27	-	ASSWGGRTEAF
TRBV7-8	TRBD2	ASSRGLAEQY
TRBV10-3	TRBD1	AISEDRDTEAF
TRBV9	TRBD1	ASSGLGQTNTEAF
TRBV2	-	ASSSGNYNEQF
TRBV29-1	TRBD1	SVVGTGVTRTEAF
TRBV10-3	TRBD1	ATTGTENTEAF
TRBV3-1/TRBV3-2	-	ASSQAGANTGELF
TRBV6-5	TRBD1	ATQPRTGKNEQY
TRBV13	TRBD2	ASSAGTSGGDTQY
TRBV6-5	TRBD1	ASRKRQGVNTEAF
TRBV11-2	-	ASSPSGPHQPQH
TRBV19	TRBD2	ASSGQAGTSAQY
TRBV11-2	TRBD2	ASSSVVAGVVQTQY
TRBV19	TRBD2	ASSAGGPQETQY
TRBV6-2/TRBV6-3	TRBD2	ASSSGRATYEQY
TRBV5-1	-	ASSFQGITDTQY
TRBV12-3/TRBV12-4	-	ASSWDSARALH
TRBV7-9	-	ASSLGRSGQETQY
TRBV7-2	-	ASSLDRSRYEQY
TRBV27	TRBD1	ASSPFGTGLNIQY
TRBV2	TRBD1	ASSWTGETNGYT